These T cell receptor beta chains were read from a single sample in a study of blood T cell repertoires in COVID-19. Produced via immunoSEQ multiplex PCR; TCRdb's table is partial and in-frame only. The table lists some 90,000 clones, around nine tenths of them singletons. Sequencing was carried out using peripheral blood. The source of these receptors is a woman aged 45 to 65 in a cohort sampled during active COVID-19. The CDR3 runs from the conserved cysteine through the conserved F or W. D genes are given only for firm matches. Only some rows state a clone size, as once, few, many or a class for expanded clones.

>TRBV11-2|.|.|TRBJ1-1
TGTGCCAGCAGCTTAACGGGAGACACTGAAGCTTTCTTT
CASSLTGDTEAFF
>TRBV15|.|.|TRBJ2-7
TGTGCCACCAGCAGAGATTCCGGCAGGGCATCCCACGAGCAGTACTTC
CATSRDSGRASHEQYF
>TRBV4-2|.|.|TRBJ2-7
TGTGCCAGCAGCCAAGAAAGGGGGATGTTGAGCGAGCAGTACTTC
CASSQERGMLSEQYF
>TRBV4-1|.|.|TRBJ1-5
TGCGCCAGCAGCCAAGATCTGTATCATCAGCCCCAGCATTTT
CASSQDLYHQPQHF
>TRBV2|.|.|TRBJ2-3
TGTGCCAGCAGCTCGAGGGAGGCGGATACGCAGTATTTT
CASSSREADTQYF
>TRBV28|.|.|TRBJ2-7
TGTGCCAGCAGTTTGGGGGACATGAGCTCCTACGAGCAGTACTTC
CASSLGDMSSYEQYF
>TRBV23-1|.|.|TRBJ1-5
TGCGCCAGCAGTTGTCAGTCTAATCAGCCCCAGCATTTT
CASSCQSNQPQHF
>TRBV5-1|.|.|TRBJ2-2
TGCGCCAGCAGCTCGACAGGGAGGATAAACACCGGGGAGCTGTTTTTT
CASSSTGRINTGELFF
>TRBV5-6|TRBD2|.|TRBJ2-5
TGTGCCAGCAGTTATGGACTAGCGGTTACCCAAGAGACCCAGTACTTC
CASSYGLAVTQETQYF
>TRBV18|.|.|TRBJ2-2
TGTGCCAGCTCAAACGGGGTATCCGCCGGGGAGCTGTTTTTT
CASSNGVSAGELFF
>TRBV19|TRBD1|.|TRBJ1-2
TGTGCCAGTAGTACCGACAGGGGAGTAAACTATGGCTACACCTTC
CASSTDRGVNYGYTF
>TRBV6-1|TRBD1|.|TRBJ1-2
TGTGCCAGCAGTGAATACAGGGGTCCGGAGTATGGCTACACCTTC
CASSEYRGPEYGYTF
>TRBV28|.|.|TRBJ2-7
TGTGCCAGCAGTTACGGGGGGACACTCACCTACGAGCAGTACTTC
CASSYGGTLTYEQYF
>TRBV9|TRBD1|once|TRBJ1-1
TGTGCCAGCAGTTCACAGGGGGACCCCCGATTGAACACTGAAGCTTTCTTT
CASSSQGDPRLNTEAFF
>TRBV5-1|.|.|TRBJ1-1
TGCGCCAGCAGCTTGTTGACCGGGAGGGCTGAAGCTTTCTTT
CASSLLTGRAEAFF
>TRBV6-5|.|.|TRBJ1-5
TGTGCCAGCAGTTACTCGGGCAGGGGTCAGCCCCAGCATTTT
CASSYSGRGQPQHF
>TRBV10-3|.|.|TRBJ1-4
TGTGCCATCAGTGAGTCCTCCGACAGCCTAAAACTGTTTTTT
CAISESSDSLKLFF
>TRBV6-1|.|.|TRBJ2-7
TGTGCCAGCAGTGAACCTGTCAGCTCCTACGAGCAGTACTTC
CASSEPVSSYEQYF
>TRBV7-9|TRBD2|.|TRBJ2-3
TGTGCCAGCAGCTTATCCCGGGGGGGCCTGGATACGCAGTATTTT
CASSLSRGGLDTQYF
>TRBV29-1|.|.|TRBJ2-2
TGCAGCGTTCTTTTAGGGGGCGGGGAGCTGTTTTTT
CSVLLGGGELFF
>TRBV30|TRBD1|.|TRBJ1-1
TGTGCCTGGAGTGGGACAGGGGGTGAAGCTTTCTTT
CAWSGTGGEAFF
>TRBV10-3|.|.|TRBJ2-7
TGTGCCATCAGTGAGTCTGCGGGCTCCTACGAGCAGTACTTC
CAISESAGSYEQYF
>TRBV5-1|TRBD1|.|TRBJ2-5
TGCGCCAGCAGCTTGAGGGGGCCTCAAGAGACCCAGTACTTC
CASSLRGPQETQYF
>TRBV5-1|TRBD1|.|TRBJ2-5
TGCGCCAGCAGCATAACCGGGACAGGGGGCAGGGAGACCCAGTACTTC
CASSITGTGGRETQYF